A single sample gave rise to the 4 T cell receptor beta chains below, sequenced in a study of CD8 T cells in Susac syndrome. Reverse transcription of about 0.5 to 1 ug RNA was carried out with random hexamers. TCRdb recomputed calls from the immunoSEQ multiplex PCR reads with MiXCR, one row per CDR3 protein. The sample records some 60,000 distinct CDR3 sequences, more than 90% being singletons. The sequencing input was CD8+ T cells from PBMCs. All receptors come from a human donor in good health.

The V call is TRBV12-3 or TRBV12-4, the J call TRBJ2-7; weak D call: TRBD1 (6 bases). CDR3 length: 18 amino acids. Between the trimmed V and J ends, which lost 2 bases and 0 bases, there was a span of 20 bases. The CDR3 sequence is CASSLTASSGTPSYEQYF. DNA of the CDR3: TGTGCCAGCAGTTTAACCGCCTCCTCCGGGACACCCTCCTACGAGCAGTACTTC.

The rearrangement links TRBV3-1 to TRBJ2-1; D perhaps matches TRBD2 (5 bases). The CDR3 sequence is 14 residues long. Per the germline V gene, CDR1 is LGHDT and CDR2 is YNNKEL (reference sequence). V dropped 7 bases and J dropped 4 bases, with 14 bases sitting between them. The CDR3 bases are TGTGCCAGCACGACGGGATTCACATACAATGAGCAGTTCTTC. It translates to CASTTGFTYNEQFF.

The chain recombines TRBV6-6 with TRBJ2-3; the match to TRBD2 covers 8 bases. The CDR3 length is 15 residues. V was clipped by 2 bases and J by 13 bases; unmatched bases: 14. Germline CDR1 reads MNHNY; CDR2 reads SVGAGI (reference sequence). The CDR3 coding sequence is TGTGCCAGCAGTTACACGGCGGGGGTTGAGCGGGGGAAGTATTTT. This encodes CASSYTAGVERGKYF.

The chain links TRBV27 to TRBJ2-7, with a weak D call TRBD2 (5 bases). The germline gives CDR1 MNHEY, CDR2 SMNVEV (reference sequence). The CDR3 totals 14 residues. Trimming shortened V by 0 bases and J by 5 bases, and 11 bases separated the two germline ends. The CDR3 here is CASSLSGGFNEQYF. The CDR3, as DNA: TGTGCCAGCAGTTTATCAGGAGGATTTAACGAGCAGTACTTC.